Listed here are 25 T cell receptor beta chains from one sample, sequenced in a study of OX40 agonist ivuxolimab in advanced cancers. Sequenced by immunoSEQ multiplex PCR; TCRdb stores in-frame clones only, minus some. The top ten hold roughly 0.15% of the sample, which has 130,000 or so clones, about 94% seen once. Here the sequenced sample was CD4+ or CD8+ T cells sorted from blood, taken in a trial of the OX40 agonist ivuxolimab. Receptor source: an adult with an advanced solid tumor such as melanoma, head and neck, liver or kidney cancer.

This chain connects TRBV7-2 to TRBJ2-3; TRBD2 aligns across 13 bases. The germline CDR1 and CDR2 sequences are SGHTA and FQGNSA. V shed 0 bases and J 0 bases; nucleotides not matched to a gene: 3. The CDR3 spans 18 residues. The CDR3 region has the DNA TGTGCCAGCAGCTTAGCCCAACTAGCGGGAGGGAGCACAGATACGCAGTATTTT. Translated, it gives CASSLAQLAGGSTDTQYF.

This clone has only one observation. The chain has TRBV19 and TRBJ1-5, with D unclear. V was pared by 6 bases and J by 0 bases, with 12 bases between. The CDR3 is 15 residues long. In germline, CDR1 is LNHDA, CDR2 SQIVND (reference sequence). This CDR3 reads CASRTNTGSNQPQHF. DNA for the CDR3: TGTGCCAGTAGGACCAATACGGGTAGCAATCAGCCCCAGCATTTT.

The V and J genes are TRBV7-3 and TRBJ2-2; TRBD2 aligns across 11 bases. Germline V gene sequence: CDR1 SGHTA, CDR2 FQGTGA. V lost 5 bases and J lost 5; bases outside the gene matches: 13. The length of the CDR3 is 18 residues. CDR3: CASSPSAVSGGATGELFF. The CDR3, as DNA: TGTGCCAGCAGCCCGTCTGCGGTTAGCGGGGGGGCGACCGGGGAGCTGTTTTTT. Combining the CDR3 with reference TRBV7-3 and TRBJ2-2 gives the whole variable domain GAGVSQTPSNKVTEKGKYVELRCDPISGHTALYWYRQSLGQGPEFLIYFQGTGAADDSGLPNDRFFAVRPEGSVSTLKIQRTERGDSAVYLCASSPSAVSGGATGELFFGEGSRLTVL.

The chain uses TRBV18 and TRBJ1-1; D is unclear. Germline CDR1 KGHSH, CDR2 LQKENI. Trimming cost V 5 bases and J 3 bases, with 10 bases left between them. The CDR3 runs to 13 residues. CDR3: CASSSTRYTEAFF. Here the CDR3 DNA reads TGTGCCAGCTCATCGACCCGATACACTGAAGCTTTCTTT.

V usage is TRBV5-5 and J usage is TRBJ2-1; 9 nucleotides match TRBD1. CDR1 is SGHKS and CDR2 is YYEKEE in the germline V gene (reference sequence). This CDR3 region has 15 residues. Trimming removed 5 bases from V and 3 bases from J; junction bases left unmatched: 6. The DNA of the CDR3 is TGTGCCAGCAGTTTCCGGGACAGGGTCTACAATGAGCAGTTCTTC. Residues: CASSFRDRVYNEQFF. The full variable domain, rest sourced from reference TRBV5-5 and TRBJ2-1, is DAGVTQSPTHLIKTRGQQVTLRCSPISGHKSVSWYQQVLGQGPQFIFQYYEKEERGRGNFPDRFSARQFPNYSSELNVNALLLGDSALYLCASSFRDRVYNEQFFGPGTRLTVL.

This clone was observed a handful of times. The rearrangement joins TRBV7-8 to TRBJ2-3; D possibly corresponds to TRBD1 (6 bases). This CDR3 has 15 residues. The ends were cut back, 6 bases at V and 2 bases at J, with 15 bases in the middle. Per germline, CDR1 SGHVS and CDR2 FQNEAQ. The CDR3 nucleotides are TGTGCCAGCAGGACGGACAGCGAGCTCACAGATACGCAGTATTTT. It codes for CASRTDSELTDTQYF. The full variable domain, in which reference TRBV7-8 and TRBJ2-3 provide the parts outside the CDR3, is GAGVSQSPRYKVAKRGQDVALRCDPISGHVSLFWYQQALGQGPEFLTYFQNEAQLDKSGLPSDRFFAERPEGSVSTLKIQRTQQEDSAVYLCASRTDSELTDTQYFGPGTRLTVL.

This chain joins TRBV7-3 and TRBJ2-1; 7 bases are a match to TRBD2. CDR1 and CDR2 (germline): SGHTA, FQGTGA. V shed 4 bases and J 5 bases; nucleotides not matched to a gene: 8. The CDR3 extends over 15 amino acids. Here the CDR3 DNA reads TGTGCCAGCAGCTCGGCCGGGACTACGAACAATGAGCAGTTCTTC. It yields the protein CASSSAGTTNNEQFF.

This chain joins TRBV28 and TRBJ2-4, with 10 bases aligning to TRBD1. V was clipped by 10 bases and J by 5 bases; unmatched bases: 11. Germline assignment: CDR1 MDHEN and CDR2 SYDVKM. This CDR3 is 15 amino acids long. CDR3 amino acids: CATSIGGTGENIQYF. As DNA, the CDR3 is TGTGCCACCTCGATCGGGGGGACAGGGGAAAACATTCAGTACTTC.

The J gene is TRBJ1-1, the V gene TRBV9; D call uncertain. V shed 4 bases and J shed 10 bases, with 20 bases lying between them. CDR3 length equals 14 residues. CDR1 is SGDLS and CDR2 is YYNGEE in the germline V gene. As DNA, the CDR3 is TGTGCCAGCAGCCTACTCGAGGGAGGTTCTGGAGCTTTCTTT. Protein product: CASSLLEGGSGAFF.

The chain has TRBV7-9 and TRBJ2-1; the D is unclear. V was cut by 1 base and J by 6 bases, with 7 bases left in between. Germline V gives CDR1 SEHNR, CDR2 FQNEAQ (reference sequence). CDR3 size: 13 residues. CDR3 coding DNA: TGTGCCAGCAGCTTAGGCGCCTCCAATGAGCAGTTCTTC. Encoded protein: CASSLGASNEQFF.

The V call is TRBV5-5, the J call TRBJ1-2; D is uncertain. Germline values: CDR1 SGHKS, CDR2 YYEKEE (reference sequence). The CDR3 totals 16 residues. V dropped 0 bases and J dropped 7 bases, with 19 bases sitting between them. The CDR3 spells CASSLEWFAGLSGYTF. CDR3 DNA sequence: TGTGCCAGCAGCTTGGAGTGGTTCGCTGGGCTCAGTGGCTACACCTTC.

CDR3 protein: CASSLFFGRNQPQHF. The CDR3 nucleotides are TGTGCCAGCAGCTTATTTTTCGGGAGGAATCAGCCCCAGCATTTT. J is TRBJ1-5 and V is TRBV7-9, with D uncertain. The V gene lost 2 bases and the J gene lost 4 bases, with 12 bases spanning the gap. The CDR3 contains 15 residues. The germline CDR1 and CDR2 sequences are SEHNR and FQNEAQ (reference sequence). The full variable domain, rest sourced from reference TRBV7-9 and TRBJ1-5, is DTGVSQNPRHKITKRGQNVTFRCDPISEHNRLYWYRQTLGQGPEFLTYFQNEAQLEKSRLLSDRFSAERPKGSFSTLEIQRTEQGDSAMYLCASSLFFGRNQPQHFGDGTRLSIL.

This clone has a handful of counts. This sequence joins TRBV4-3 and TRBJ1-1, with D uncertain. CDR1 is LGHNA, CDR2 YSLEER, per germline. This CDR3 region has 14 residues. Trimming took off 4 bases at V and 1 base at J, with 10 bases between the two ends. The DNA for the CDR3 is TGCGCCAGCAGCCTTGAGCTCGAGAACACTGAAGCTTTCTTT. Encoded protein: CASSLELENTEAFF.

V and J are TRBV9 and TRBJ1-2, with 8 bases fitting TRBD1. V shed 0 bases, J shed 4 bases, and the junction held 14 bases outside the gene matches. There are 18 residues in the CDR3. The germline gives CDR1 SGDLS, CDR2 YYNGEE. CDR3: CASSVGPGTGQGGYGYTF. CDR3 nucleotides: TGTGCCAGCAGCGTAGGTCCCGGCACCGGACAGGGCGGCTATGGCTACACCTTC. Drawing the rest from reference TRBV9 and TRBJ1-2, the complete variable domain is DSGVTQTPKHLITATGQRVTLRCSPRSGDLSVYWYQQSLDQGLQFLIQYYNGEERAKGNILERFSAQQFPDLHSELNLSSLELGDSALYFCASSVGPGTGQGGYGYTFGSGTRLTVV.

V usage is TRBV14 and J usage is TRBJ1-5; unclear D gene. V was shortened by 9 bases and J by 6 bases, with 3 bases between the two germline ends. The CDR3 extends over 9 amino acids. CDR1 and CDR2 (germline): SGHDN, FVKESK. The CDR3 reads CARGQPQHF. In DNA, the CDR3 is TGTGCCAGAGGTCAGCCCCAGCATTTT.

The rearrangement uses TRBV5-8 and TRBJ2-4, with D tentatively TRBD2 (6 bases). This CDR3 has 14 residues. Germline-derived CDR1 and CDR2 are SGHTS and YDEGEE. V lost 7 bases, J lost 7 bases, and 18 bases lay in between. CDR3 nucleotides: TGTGCCAGCCGGGAGTGGGGGTCAGATAACATTCAGTACTTC. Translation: CASREWGSDNIQYF.

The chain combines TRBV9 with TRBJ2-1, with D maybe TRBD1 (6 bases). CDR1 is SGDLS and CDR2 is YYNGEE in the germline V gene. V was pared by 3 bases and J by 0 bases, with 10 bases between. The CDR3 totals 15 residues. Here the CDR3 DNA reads TGTGCCAGCAGCGGAGGCAGGGGCTCCTACAATGAGCAGTTCTTC. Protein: CASSGGRGSYNEQFF.

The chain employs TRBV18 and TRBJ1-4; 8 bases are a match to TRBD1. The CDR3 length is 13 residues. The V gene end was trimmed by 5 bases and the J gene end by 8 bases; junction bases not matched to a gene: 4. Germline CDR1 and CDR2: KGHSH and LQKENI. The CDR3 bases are TGTGCCAGCTCAACCGGACAGGGAGAAAAACTGTTTTTT. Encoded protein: CASSTGQGEKLFF.

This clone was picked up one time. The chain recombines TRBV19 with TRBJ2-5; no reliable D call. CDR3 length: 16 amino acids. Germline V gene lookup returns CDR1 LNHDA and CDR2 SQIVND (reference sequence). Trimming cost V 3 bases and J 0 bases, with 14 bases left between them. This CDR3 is CASSIGQATYQETQYF. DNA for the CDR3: TGTGCCAGTAGTATCGGGCAGGCAACGTACCAAGAGACCCAGTACTTC.

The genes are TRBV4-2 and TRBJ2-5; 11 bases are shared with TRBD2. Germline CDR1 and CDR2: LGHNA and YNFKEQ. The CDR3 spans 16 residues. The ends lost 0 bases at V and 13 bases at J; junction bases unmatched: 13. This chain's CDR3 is CASSQDPTSGGRIWYF. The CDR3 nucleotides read TGTGCCAGCAGCCAAGACCCTACTAGCGGGGGTCGCATTTGGTACTTC.

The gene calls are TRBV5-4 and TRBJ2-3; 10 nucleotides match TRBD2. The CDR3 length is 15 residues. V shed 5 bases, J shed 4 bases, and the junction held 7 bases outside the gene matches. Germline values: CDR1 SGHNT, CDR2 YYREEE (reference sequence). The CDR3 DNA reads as TGTGCCAGCAGGGAGACTAGCGGGTTTGCAGATACGCAGTATTTT. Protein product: CASRETSGFADTQYF.

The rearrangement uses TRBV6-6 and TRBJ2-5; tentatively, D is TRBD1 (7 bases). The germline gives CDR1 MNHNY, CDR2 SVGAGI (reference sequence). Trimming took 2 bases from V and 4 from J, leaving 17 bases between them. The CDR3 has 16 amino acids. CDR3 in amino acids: CASSYPQGGKGETQYF. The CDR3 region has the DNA TGTGCCAGCAGTTACCCTCAGGGGGGTAAGGGAGAGACCCAGTACTTC.

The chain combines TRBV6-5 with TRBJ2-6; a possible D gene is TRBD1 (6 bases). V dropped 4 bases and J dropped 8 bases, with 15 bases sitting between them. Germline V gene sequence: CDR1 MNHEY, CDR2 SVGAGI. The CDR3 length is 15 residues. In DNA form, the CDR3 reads TGTGCCAGCAGTTCGTGGCGACAGGTACCCAACGTCCTGACTTTC. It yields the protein CASSSWRQVPNVLTF.

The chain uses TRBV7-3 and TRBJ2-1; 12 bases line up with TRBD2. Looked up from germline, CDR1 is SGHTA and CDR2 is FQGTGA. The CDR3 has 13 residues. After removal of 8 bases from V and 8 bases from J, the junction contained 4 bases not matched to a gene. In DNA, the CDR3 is TGTGCCAGCGGGCTAGCGGGAGGGTATGAGCAGTTCTTC. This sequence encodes CASGLAGGYEQFF. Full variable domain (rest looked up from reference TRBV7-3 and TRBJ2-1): GAGVSQTPSNKVTEKGKYVELRCDPISGHTALYWYRQSLGQGPEFLIYFQGTGAADDSGLPNDRFFAVRPEGSVSTLKIQRTERGDSAVYLCASGLAGGYEQFFGPGTRLTVL.

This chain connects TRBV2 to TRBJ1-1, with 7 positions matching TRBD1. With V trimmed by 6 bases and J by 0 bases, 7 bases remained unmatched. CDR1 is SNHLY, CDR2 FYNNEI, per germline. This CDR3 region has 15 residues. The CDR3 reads CASRIDRALNTEAFF. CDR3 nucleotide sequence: TGTGCCAGCAGAATCGACAGGGCCTTGAACACTGAAGCTTTCTTT.